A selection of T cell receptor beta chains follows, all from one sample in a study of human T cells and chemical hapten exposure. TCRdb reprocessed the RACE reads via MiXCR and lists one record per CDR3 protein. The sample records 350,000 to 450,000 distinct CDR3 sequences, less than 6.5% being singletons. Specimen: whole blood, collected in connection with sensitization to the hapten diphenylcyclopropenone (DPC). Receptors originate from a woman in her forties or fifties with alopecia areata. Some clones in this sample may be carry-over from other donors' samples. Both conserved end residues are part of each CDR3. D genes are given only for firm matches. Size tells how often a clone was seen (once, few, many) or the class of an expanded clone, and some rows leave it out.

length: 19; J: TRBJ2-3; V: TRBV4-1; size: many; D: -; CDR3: CASSQKVLPDYLYTDTQYF
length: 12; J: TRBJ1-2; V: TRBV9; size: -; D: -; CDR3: CASSGNNRGYTF
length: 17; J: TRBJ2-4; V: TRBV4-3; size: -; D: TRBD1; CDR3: CASSQDLAGGNKNIQYF
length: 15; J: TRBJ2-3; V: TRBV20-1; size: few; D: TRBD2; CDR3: CSALPGLATSDTQYF
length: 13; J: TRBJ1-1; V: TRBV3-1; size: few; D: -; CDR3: CASSQNEKTEAFF
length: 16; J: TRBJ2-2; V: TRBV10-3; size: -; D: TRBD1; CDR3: CAISGTGTVSTGELFF
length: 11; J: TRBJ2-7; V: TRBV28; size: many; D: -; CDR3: CASQTPYEQYF
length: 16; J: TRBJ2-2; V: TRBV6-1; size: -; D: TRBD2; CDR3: CASRELLAGAAGELFF
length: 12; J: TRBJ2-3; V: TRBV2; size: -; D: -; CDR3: CASSVATDTQYF
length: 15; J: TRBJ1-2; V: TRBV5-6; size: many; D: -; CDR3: CASSLEGVWAGGYTF
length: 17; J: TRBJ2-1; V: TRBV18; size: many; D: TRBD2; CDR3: CASSRLKTSGGINEQFF
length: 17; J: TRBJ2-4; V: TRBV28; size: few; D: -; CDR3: CASSRPARRLAKNIQYF
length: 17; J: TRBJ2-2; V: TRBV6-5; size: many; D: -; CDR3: CASSYSAEKANTGELFF
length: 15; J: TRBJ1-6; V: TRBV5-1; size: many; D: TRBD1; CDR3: CASSPRQGENSPLHF
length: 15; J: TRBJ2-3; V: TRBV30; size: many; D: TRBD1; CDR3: CAWTPGTGGADTQYF
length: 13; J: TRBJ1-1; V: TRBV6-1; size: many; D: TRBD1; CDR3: CASSDRGTGRAFF
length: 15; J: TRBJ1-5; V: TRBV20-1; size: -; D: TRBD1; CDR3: CSAGTGTGFNQPQHF
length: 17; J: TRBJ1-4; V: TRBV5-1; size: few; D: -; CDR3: CASSPRKGGLDDEKLFF
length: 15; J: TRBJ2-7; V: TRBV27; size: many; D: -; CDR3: CASSLSRGHFYEQYF
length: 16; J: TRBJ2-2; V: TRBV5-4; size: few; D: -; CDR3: CASSFSPWGNTGELFF
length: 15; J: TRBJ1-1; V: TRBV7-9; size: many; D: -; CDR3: CASSLGTGVATEAFF
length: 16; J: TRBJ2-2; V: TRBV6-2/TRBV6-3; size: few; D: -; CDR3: CASSSRRGGRTGELFF
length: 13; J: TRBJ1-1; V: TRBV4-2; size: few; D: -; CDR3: CASSHSGYAEAFF
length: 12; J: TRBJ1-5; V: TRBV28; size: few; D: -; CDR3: CASRGGVQPQHF
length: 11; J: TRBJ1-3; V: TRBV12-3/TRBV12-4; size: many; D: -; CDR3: CASSFGNTIYF
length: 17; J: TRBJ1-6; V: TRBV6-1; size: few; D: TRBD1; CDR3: CASSESHGTGYNSPLHF
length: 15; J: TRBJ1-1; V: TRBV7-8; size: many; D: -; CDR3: CASSLARGVNTEAFF
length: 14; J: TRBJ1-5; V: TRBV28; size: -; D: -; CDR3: CASNGQIGNQPQHF
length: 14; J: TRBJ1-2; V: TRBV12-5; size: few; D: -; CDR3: CASGLDGRTYGYTF
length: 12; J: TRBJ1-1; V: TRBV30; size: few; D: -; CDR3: CAWPSRGTEAFF
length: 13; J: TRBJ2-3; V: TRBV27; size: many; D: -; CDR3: CASSPLGGDTQYF
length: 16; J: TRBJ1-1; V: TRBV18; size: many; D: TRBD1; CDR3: CASSPPTGKGNTEAFF
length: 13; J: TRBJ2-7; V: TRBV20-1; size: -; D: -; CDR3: CSARTLGVYEQYF
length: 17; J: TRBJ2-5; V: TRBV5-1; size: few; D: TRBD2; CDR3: CASSLSSGGASQETQYF
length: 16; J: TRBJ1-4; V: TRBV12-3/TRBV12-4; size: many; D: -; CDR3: CASSLILQGRGEKLFF
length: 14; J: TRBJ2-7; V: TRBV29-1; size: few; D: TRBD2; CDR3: CSVVGLAGKNEQYF
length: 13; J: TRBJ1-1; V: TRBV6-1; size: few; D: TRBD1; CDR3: CASSPHGDSEAFF
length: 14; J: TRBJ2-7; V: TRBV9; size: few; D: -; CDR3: CASSVGGPAYEQYF
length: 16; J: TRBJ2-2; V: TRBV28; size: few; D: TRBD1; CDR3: CASSFYGQGVTGELFF
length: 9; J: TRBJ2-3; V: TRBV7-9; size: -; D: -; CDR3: CASTDTQYF
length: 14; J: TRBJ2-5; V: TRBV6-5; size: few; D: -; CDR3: CASSYLFTPETQYF
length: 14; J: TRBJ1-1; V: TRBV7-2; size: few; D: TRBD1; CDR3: CASSYRGRGTEAFF
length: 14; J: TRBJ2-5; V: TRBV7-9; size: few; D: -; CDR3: CASSPTFFQETQYF